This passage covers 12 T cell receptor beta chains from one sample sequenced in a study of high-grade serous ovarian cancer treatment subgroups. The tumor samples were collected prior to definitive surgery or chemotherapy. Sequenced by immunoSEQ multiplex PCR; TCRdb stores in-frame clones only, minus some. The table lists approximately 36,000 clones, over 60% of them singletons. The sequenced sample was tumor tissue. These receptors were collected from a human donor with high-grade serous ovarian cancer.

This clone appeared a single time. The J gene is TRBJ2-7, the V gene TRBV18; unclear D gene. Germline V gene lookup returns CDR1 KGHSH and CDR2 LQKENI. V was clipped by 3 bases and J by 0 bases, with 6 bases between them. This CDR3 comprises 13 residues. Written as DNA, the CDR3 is TGTGCCAGCTCACCGCCGAGCTCCTACGAGCAGTACTTC. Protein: CASSPPSSYEQYF.

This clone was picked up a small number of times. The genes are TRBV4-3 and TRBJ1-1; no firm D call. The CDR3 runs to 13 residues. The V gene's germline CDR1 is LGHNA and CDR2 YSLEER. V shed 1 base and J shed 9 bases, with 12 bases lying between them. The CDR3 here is CASSQAPASQAFF. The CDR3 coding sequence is TGCGCCAGCAGCCAAGCCCCAGCTAGCCAAGCTTTCTTT.

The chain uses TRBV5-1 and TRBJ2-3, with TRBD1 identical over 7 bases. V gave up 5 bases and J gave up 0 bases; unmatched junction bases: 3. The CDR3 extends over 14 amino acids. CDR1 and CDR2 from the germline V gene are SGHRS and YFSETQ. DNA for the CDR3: TGCGCCAGCAGGAAACAGGGGAGCACAGATACGCAGTATTTT. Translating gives CASRKQGSTDTQYF.

CDR3: CASSLGGFEQFF. CDR3 bases: TGTGCCAGCAGCTTAGGAGGGTTTGAGCAGTTCTTC. The chain is built from TRBV5-6 and TRBJ2-1; D might be TRBD2 (6 bases). V was shortened by 2 bases and J by 9 bases, with 9 bases between the two germline ends. The length of the CDR3 is 12 residues. Germline CDR1 SGHDT, CDR2 YYEEEE.

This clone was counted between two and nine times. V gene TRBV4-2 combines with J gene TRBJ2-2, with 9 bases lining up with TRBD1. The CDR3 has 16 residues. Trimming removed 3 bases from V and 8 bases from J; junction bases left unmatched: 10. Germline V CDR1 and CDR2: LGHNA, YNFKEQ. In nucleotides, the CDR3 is TGTGCCAGCAGCCATATCCGGGACAGGGTCTCGGGGGAGCTGTTTTTT. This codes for CASSHIRDRVSGELFF.

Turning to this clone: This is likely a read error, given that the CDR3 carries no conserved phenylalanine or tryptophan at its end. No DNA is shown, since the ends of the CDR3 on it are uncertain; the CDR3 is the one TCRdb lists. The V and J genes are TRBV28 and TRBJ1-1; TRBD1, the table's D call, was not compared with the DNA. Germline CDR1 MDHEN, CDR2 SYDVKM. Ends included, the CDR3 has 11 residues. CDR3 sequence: CASSFLGQKEL.

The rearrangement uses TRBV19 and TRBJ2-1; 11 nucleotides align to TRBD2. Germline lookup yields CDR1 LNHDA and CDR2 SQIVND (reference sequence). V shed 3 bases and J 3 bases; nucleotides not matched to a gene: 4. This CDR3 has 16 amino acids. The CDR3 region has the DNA TGTGCCAGTAGTATTGGACTAGCGGGCCTCTACAATGAGCAGTTCTTC. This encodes CASSIGLAGLYNEQFF.

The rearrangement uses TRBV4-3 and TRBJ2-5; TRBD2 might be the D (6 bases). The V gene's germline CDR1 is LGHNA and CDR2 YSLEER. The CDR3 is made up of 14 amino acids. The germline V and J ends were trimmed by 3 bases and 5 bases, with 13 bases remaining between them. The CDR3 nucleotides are TGCGCCAGCAGCCAGACGGGGAGGAGGGAGACCCAGTACTTC. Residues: CASSQTGRRETQYF.

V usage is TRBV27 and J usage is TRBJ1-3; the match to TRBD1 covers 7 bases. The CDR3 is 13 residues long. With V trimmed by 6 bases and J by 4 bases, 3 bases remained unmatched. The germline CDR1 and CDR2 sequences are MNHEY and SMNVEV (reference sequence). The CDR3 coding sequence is TGTGCCAGCAGAGACAGGGTAGGAAACACCATATATTTT. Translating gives CASRDRVGNTIYF.

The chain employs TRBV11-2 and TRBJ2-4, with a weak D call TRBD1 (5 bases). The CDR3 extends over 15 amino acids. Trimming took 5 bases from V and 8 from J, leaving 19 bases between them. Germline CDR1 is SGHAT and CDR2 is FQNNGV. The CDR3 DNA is TGTGCCAGCAGCCTACCAGCCATCGACAGAGACATTCAGTACTTC. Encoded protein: CASSLPAIDRDIQYF. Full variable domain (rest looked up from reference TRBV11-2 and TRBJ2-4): EAGVAQSPRYKIIEKRQSVAFWCNPISGHATLYWYQQILGQGPKLLIQFQNNGVVDDSQLPKDRFSAERLKGVDSTLKIQPAKLEDSAVYLCASSLPAIDRDIQYFGAGTRLSVL.

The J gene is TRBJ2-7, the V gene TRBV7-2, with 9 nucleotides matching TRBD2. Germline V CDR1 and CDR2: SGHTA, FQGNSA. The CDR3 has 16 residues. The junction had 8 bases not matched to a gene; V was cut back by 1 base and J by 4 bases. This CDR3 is CASSLEGAGGFYEQYF. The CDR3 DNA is TGTGCCAGCAGCTTAGAGGGCGCGGGAGGGTTTTACGAGCAGTACTTC.

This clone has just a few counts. For the CDR3, the DNA is TGCAGTGCTGGGCGGATAGCTTTCTTT. Its translation is CSAGRIAFF. V and J are TRBV20-1 and TRBJ1-1; D unresolved. The CDR3 extends over 9 amino acids. V was trimmed by 5 bases and J by 10 bases, leaving 8 bases between them. Germline CDR1 is DFQATT and CDR2 is SNEGSKA (reference sequence).